A single T cell receptor (beta chain) is shown here with its context. Its antigen remains unknown. The V gene's germline CDR1 is SGHVS and CDR2 FQNEAQ. The ends were cut back, 1 base at V and 6 bases at J, with 12 bases in the middle. CDR3 length: 14 residues. Time point denoted: newly diagnosed GD, antithyroid drugs for less than 3 months. PBMC-derived RNA was used for the TCR library. Construction of TCR beta libraries relied on iRepertoire HTBI primers and on Arm-PCR targeting CDR3 regions. TCRdb re-called the multiplex PCR reads through MiXCR, storing one row per CDR3 protein. The data show about 530,000 distinct CDR3 sequences, 15% to 20% seen once. This specimen belongs to a study of regulatory T cells in long-lasting Graves disease. On the study more broadly: Prior antithyroid drug treatment in newly diagnosed Graves' patients lasted under 3 months.

Study observations and caveats: New patients shared 1,000 or so public clonotypes, and persistent patients shared more, with 2,500 to 3,000.

The data were also submitted as part of a second study, on T cells in Graves' hyperthyroidism and ophthalmopathy. That work adds: Calling Graves' hyperthyroidism stable meant ophthalmopathy did not progress within 18 months. Hyperthyroidism was newly diagnosed in patients aged 18 to 65 (duration under 2 months).

The V and J genes are TRBV7-8 and TRBJ1-2; no definite D call. The sequenced sample was peripheral blood mononuclear cells (PBMCs), obtained at new diagnosis, from a patient treated with antithyroid drugs. This receptor was identified in a woman aged 40-60 years with Graves disease. CDR3: CASSLGTDSNGYTF. The CDR3 nucleotides read TGTGCCAGCAGCTTAGGGACCGATTCTAATGGCTACACCTTC.